These T cell receptor beta chains were read from a single sample in a study of response to subunit inactivated influenza vaccine. TCRdb analysed the RT-PCR reads with MiXCR anew, one entry per CDR3 protein. The data contain about 520,000 distinct CDR3 sequences, 25% of them singletons. Sequenced here: CD4+ T cells sorted from PBMCs, sampled 4 to 6 days after vaccination. These receptors originate from a man aged 45-60 years who received an inactivated influenza vaccine. CDR3s include the opening cysteine and the closing phenylalanine or tryptophan. The order of the fields is V gene, CDR3 protein.

TRBV6-1 CASRPSIGSPQHF
TRBV7-2 CASSRDSSNEKLFF
TRBV20-1 CSARTGRPQYF
TRBV7-2 CASSYLAGQPYEQYF
TRBV5-1 CASSWGRENSYEQYF
TRBV3-1 CASSAPGTGGYNEQFF
TRBV5-1 CASSPDRRDYEQYF
TRBV12-3/TRBV12-4 CASGWDRDQPQHF
TRBV7-2 CASSETGIEQFF
TRBV6-5 CASSYSLAGANVLTF
TRBV6-1 CASSLMTGVSSPLHF
TRBV20-1 CSARGGFAGETQYF
TRBV7-9 CASSVRTGGMDTQYF
TRBV6-2/TRBV6-3 CASSHRDRAYNEQFF
TRBV7-2 CASSQMTGDIQYF
TRBV24-1 CATREQGFVGELFF
TRBV20-1 CSARDQKGGPYEQYF
TRBV29-1 CSVFTGTGGLLSGANVLTF
TRBV28 CASSRVRTSTDTQYF
TRBV7-9 CASSLTGFAEAFF
TRBV12-3/TRBV12-4 CASSRDSVNTEAFF
TRBV20-1 CSASGASGLQETQYF
TRBV28 CASSPPQTYNEQFF
TRBV12-3/TRBV12-4 CASGQSNQPQHF
TRBV20-1 CSAQREAVADTQYF
TRBV20-1 CSAKTGSRSNEQYF
TRBV9 CASSASGANVLTF
TRBV7-6 CASSSVSITWDRGLDEQYF
TRBV15 CATSRDQGFEQYF
TRBV7-9 CASSLLGTSGRTGELFF
TRBV5-1 CASSWGQASREQYF
TRBV2 CASCPKGPEHYNEQFF
TRBV15 CATSGNRGGTEAFF
TRBV7-8 CASSSARGPYEQYF
TRBV20-1 CSARTSTGANEQFF
TRBV11-2 CASSLEAQLRYSPLHF
TRBV20-1 CSARVRGAFF
TRBV9 CASSVATGLAGGYTDTQYF
TRBV10-3 CAISEGGGPSYNEQFF
TRBV20-1 CSAHRGLDEQYF
TRBV12-3/TRBV12-4 CASRPGGGGFYEQYF
TRBV10-3 CAISEPTQQPYEQYF
TRBV2 CASSEIVMRGEQFF
TRBV7-3 CASSLDDRVNSPLHF
TRBV15 CATSRDNGQETQYF
TRBV28 CASRRTVGPTGELFF
TRBV6-4 CASRKGVNSPLHF
TRBV27 CASSFPLAGKQFF
TRBV20-1 CSARRSLNSYNEQFF
TRBV4-3 CARSRDRGLGNEQFF
TRBV29-1 CSALDTTEAFF
TRBV20-1 CSAAGTRNLLSYEQYF
TRBV9 CASSPGGIAGYNEQFF
TRBV20-1 CSARDLTSGPTGELFF